A selection of T cell receptor beta chains follows, all from one sample in a study of blood T cell dynamics during melanoma immunotherapy. Profiled with immunoSEQ multiplex PCR; TCRdb holds only in-frame clones, not every one. Of tens of thousands of clones listed, around nine tenths are singletons. Material: blood, obtained from a patient treated with checkpoint blockade. These receptors were obtained from a human donor with melanoma. Each CDR3 is given with its conserved first and last residue.

v_call: TRBV9
j_call: TRBJ2-7
cdr3_aa: CASSVVYRAAYEQYF

v_call: TRBV5-6
j_call: TRBJ2-2
cdr3_aa: CASSQRSLVDRTTGELFF

v_call: TRBV4-2
j_call: TRBJ1-1
cdr3_aa: CASSQEVGDRGNTEAFF

v_call: TRBV29-1
j_call: TRBJ2-7
cdr3_aa: CSVMNLANYEQYF

v_call: TRBV9
j_call: TRBJ1-3
cdr3_aa: CASSAFLSLSGNTIYF

v_call: TRBV6-6
j_call: TRBJ1-1
cdr3_aa: CASSWGNTEAFF

v_call: TRBV11-2
j_call: TRBJ1-4
cdr3_aa: CASSFKGLPTEKLFF

v_call: TRBV19
j_call: TRBJ2-4
cdr3_aa: CASRSGLAKNIQYF

v_call: TRBV6-6
j_call: TRBJ1-2
cdr3_aa: CASTLGQVVSYTF

v_call: TRBV9
j_call: TRBJ1-2
cdr3_aa: CASSVVAQGSGSGYTF

v_call: TRBV10-1
j_call: TRBJ1-5
cdr3_aa: CASSEGVSQPQHF

v_call: TRBV7-3
j_call: TRBJ2-7
cdr3_aa: CASSSGDEQYF

v_call: TRBV7-9
j_call: TRBJ2-3
cdr3_aa: CASSLAASTDTQYF

v_call: TRBV5-1
j_call: TRBJ1-1
cdr3_aa: CASSLATRNTEAFF

v_call: TRBV6-6
j_call: TRBJ1-4
cdr3_aa: CASSYRGGEKLFF

v_call: TRBV6-5
j_call: TRBJ2-3
cdr3_aa: CASSYGGVGADTQYF